This TCR beta chain emerged from a study of cytotoxic CD8 clonotypes in ibrutinib-treated CLL. TCRdb's copy holds only in-frame clones and misses some; the assay was immunoSEQ multiplex PCR. This table holds 130,000 to 150,000 clones, 79% found once. The CDR3 extends over 16 amino acids. The germline gives CDR1 SGDLS, CDR2 YYNGEE. Unmatched junction bases numbered 5, after V lost 0 bases and J lost 3 bases. J is TRBJ2-1 and V is TRBV9, with 8 nucleotides matching TRBD2. This sequence originates from a human donor with chronic lymphocytic leukemia. The input for sequencing was PBMCs, taken after 12 months of ibrutinib treatment. CDR3 amino acids: CASSVGGGGIYNEQFF. The DNA for the CDR3 is TGTGCCAGCAGCGTAGGAGGCGGGGGGATCTACAATGAGCAGTTCTTC.